A selection of T cell receptor beta chains follows, all from one sample in a study of T-cell memory formation after mild COVID-19. MiXCR, applied by TCRdb to the 5' RACE reads, yields one record per CDR3 protein. Here the sample spans 250,000 to 300,000 distinct CDR3 sequences, 16% being singletons. The sequenced sample consisted of PBMCs or a T cell subset sorted from them (not recorded which). The receptors were sampled from a man younger than 30 who had mild COVID-19 (a few samples of this study predate the infection). Cell type and time point are not known. Both conserved end residues are part of each CDR3. The D gene is left open where the match is weak. Clone size is shown for a subset of rows, as once, few, many or a class of expanded clone.

clone size	V gene	CDR3 length	D gene	J gene	CDR3 DNA	CDR3 protein
NA	TRBV6-5	16	TRBD2	TRBJ2-5	TGTGCCAGCAGTGAGACACTAGCGGGGGACCAAGAGACCCAGTACTTC	CASSETLAGDQETQYF
many	TRBV12-3/TRBV12-4	15	NA	TRBJ2-7	TGTGCCAGCAGTTCCCACCAGACAGCGACCTACGAGCAGTACTTC	CASSSHQTATYEQYF
NA	TRBV5-1	15	TRBD1	TRBJ1-2	TGCGCCAGCAGCTGGGGCGGACAGGATTGGCAAGGCTACACCTTC	CASSWGGQDWQGYTF
NA	TRBV29-1	13	TRBD1	TRBJ2-1	TGCAGCGTTGTGTGGACAGGGCATCGGGAGCAGTTCTTC	CSVVWTGHREQFF
few	TRBV6-6	17	NA	TRBJ1-1	TGTGCCAGCAGTTGGGTTCCGGTGGCGGGGGTGGACACTGAAGCTTTCTTT	CASSWVPVAGVDTEAFF
NA	TRBV20-1	13	NA	TRBJ1-1	TGCAGTGCTATCCCGACGGTATACACTGAAGCTTTCTTT	CSAIPTVYTEAFF
many	TRBV7-9	15	NA	TRBJ2-4	TGTGCCAGCAGCTTAGTCGGGCTACTAGTTGACATTCAGTACTTC	CASSLVGLLVDIQYF
once	TRBV20-1	16	NA	TRBJ1-3	TGCAGTGCTAGTTCGCGGCCAGGGGTATTTGGAAACACCATATATTTT	CSASSRPGVFGNTIYF
few	TRBV5-4	17	NA	TRBJ1-2	TGTGCCAGCAGCTTGGGCGGGACCCAGGGGAGTCTTCTAGGCTACACCTTC	CASSLGGTQGSLLGYTF
NA	TRBV11-2	14	TRBD1	TRBJ2-3	TGTGCCAGCAGCTTTAGACAGGGCGATGAGACGCAGTATTTT	CASSFRQGDETQYF
few	TRBV4-1	14	NA	TRBJ1-1	TGCGCCAGCAGCCAGGACAGTGTTATCACTGAAGCTTTCTTT	CASSQDSVITEAFF
few	TRBV7-3	14	TRBD1	TRBJ2-3	TGTGCCAGCAGTCAAACAGGGGCGACAGATACGCAGTATTTT	CASSQTGATDTQYF
NA	TRBV3-1	14	NA	TRBJ2-4	TGTGCCAGCAGCCTCCGGGACAACAAAAACATTCAGTACTTC	CASSLRDNKNIQYF
NA	TRBV9	15	TRBD2	TRBJ2-3	TGTGCCAGCAGCAGTCGTGGGGGGGGTGCAGATACGCAGTATTTT	CASSSRGGGADTQYF
NA	TRBV7-2	15	TRBD1	TRBJ2-5	TGTGCCAGCAGCTTCCGGGACAGGGGTCAGAGGGCCCAGTACTTC	CASSFRDRGQRAQYF
few	TRBV4-2	13	NA	TRBJ2-1	TGTGCCAGCAGCCAAGAAGGACTCCCCTGGCAGTTCTTC	CASSQEGLPWQFF
NA	TRBV25-1	15	TRBD1	TRBJ2-2	TGTGCCAGCAGTGAGGGGGACAGGCGGATCCGGGAGCTGTTTTTT	CASSEGDRRIRELFF
NA	TRBV6-5	13	TRBD1	TRBJ1-1	TGTGCCAGCAGTTACCGGGACAGGTCTGAAGCTTTCTTT	CASSYRDRSEAFF
NA	TRBV7-2	16	TRBD2	TRBJ2-1	TGTGCCAGCAGCTTAGTGGCTAGCGGAGCCCTCAATGAGCAGTTCTTC	CASSLVASGALNEQFF
NA	TRBV20-1	13	NA	TRBJ1-2	TGCAGTGCTAGTCAGGGGTTCTCTACTGGCTACACCTTC	CSASQGFSTGYTF
few	TRBV9	18	NA	TRBJ1-5	TGTGCCAGCAGCCCACCCTTCACAGAAGATTATAGCAATCAGCCCCAGCATTTT	CASSPPFTEDYSNQPQHF
NA	TRBV2	14	TRBD1	TRBJ2-7	TGTGCCAGTAGCCTGGACAGGGGGTTCTACGAGCAGTACTTC	CASSLDRGFYEQYF
NA	TRBV7-2	14	TRBD2	TRBJ2-5	TGTGCCAGCAGCTACGGGACTAGCCGAGAGACCCAGTACTTC	CASSYGTSRETQYF
NA	TRBV19	14	TRBD2	TRBJ2-7	TGTGCCAGTAGTATAGGGGGACTAGCGGACGAGCAGTACTTC	CASSIGGLADEQYF
NA	TRBV5-5	16	TRBD2	TRBJ2-3	TGTGCCAGCAGCTTGGTACTAGCGGGGGTCACAGATACGCAGTATTTT	CASSLVLAGVTDTQYF
NA	TRBV12-3/TRBV12-4	12	NA	TRBJ1-3	TGTGCCTCCAGCCAAGCCCGCGACACCATATATTTT	CASSQARDTIYF
many	TRBV6-6	14	NA	TRBJ1-5	TGTGCCAGCAGTCATGGACAGCTCAATCAGCCCCAGCATTTT	CASSHGQLNQPQHF
few	TRBV20-1	14	TRBD1	TRBJ2-5	TGCAGTGCCCGAATAAGACAGGGACAAGAGACCCAGTACTTC	CSARIRQGQETQYF
few	TRBV2	11	NA	TRBJ2-1	TGTGCCAGCAGCACTCAGGGGGAGCAGTTCTTC	CASSTQGEQFF
NA	TRBV29-1	13	NA	TRBJ2-3	TGCAGCGTTGCGGCAGGTGACACAGATACGCAGTATTTT	CSVAAGDTDTQYF
NA	TRBV7-6	15	NA	TRBJ1-6	TGTGCCAGCAGCTTAGAGGCAGGGGTTGATTCACCCCTCCACTTT	CASSLEAGVDSPLHF
few	TRBV4-2	17	TRBD2	TRBJ2-1	TGTGCCAGCAGCCATGTAGCCGGGACTAGCGGGCCCAATGAGCAGTTCTTC	CASSHVAGTSGPNEQFF
few	TRBV12-3/TRBV12-4	14	NA	TRBJ1-3	TGTGCCAGCAGTCCCGGGACCGGGTTTTTCACCATATATTTT	CASSPGTGFFTIYF
few	TRBV3-1	15	TRBD2	TRBJ2-3	TGTGCCAGCAGCCAGCCGACTAGCGGTTGGGATACGCAGTATTTT	CASSQPTSGWDTQYF
NA	TRBV7-6	16	TRBD2	TRBJ2-1	TGTGCCAGCAGCTTTTCGACTAGCGGGGGGGCCGGTGAGCAGTTCTTC	CASSFSTSGGAGEQFF
NA	TRBV7-2	15	NA	TRBJ2-7	TGTGCCAGCAGCGTAAGCAGGGTAGGATTCTACGAGCAGTACTTC	CASSVSRVGFYEQYF
NA	TRBV6-5	17	NA	TRBJ1-5	TGTGCCAGCAGTCGAACTTTCCGGGGAGAACAAAATCAGCCCCAGCATTTT	CASSRTFRGEQNQPQHF
few	TRBV7-2	12	NA	TRBJ1-5	TGTGCCAGCGGTCCGAGGGATCAGCCCCAGCATTTT	CASGPRDQPQHF
few	TRBV4-3	18	NA	TRBJ1-4	TGCGCCAGCAGCCAAGTCCCTGGAACGATTGCAACTAATGAAAAACTGTTTTTT	CASSQVPGTIATNEKLFF
NA	TRBV6-5	16	TRBD2	TRBJ2-3	TGTGCCAGCAGTCAAATGACTAGCGGGGCCACAGATACGCAGTATTTT	CASSQMTSGATDTQYF
NA	TRBV5-1	17	TRBD2	TRBJ2-3	TGCGCCAGCAGCCCGAGCGGGGGGGCCTTGTTTGGAGATACGCAGTATTTT	CASSPSGGALFGDTQYF
NA	TRBV4-1	14	NA	TRBJ1-2	TGCGCCAGCAGCCACCGGACGGCGGACTATGGCTACACCTTC	CASSHRTADYGYTF
NA	TRBV3-1	14	NA	TRBJ2-1	TGTGCCAGCAGCCCAACTAGAACGGCCCATGAGCAGTTCTTC	CASSPTRTAHEQFF
few	TRBV29-1	13	NA	TRBJ1-2	TGCAGCGTTGAACGCCCCAGGAACTATGGCTACACCTTC	CSVERPRNYGYTF
few	TRBV7-9	16	NA	TRBJ2-2	TGTGCCAGCAGCGCAGACCCGGGACGGCACACCGGGGAGCTGTTTTTT	CASSADPGRHTGELFF
few	TRBV5-1	13	NA	TRBJ1-2	TGCGCCAGCAGCCCGGCGGGGGGCCATGGCTACACCTTC	CASSPAGGHGYTF
NA	TRBV5-4	16	NA	TRBJ1-6	TGTGCCAGCAGCTCCGACCTAGGGGGGCTTTCTTCACCCCTCCACTTT	CASSSDLGGLSSPLHF
NA	TRBV4-1	13	TRBD1	TRBJ1-1	TGCGCCAGCAGCCTCTGGGACAGGTCAGAAGCTTTCTTT	CASSLWDRSEAFF
NA	TRBV4-2	13	TRBD2	TRBJ2-7	TGTGCCAGCAGCCAAGCGGGGGGGAACGAGCAGTACTTC	CASSQAGGNEQYF
many	TRBV7-9	12	NA	TRBJ2-2	TGTGCCAGCAGGCGACAGGCCGGGGAGCTGTTTTTT	CASRRQAGELFF
few	TRBV6-2/TRBV6-3	11	NA	TRBJ1-4	TGTGCCAGCAGAGACAGAGGAAAACTGTTTTTT	CASRDRGKLFF
NA	TRBV12-3/TRBV12-4	16	TRBD1	TRBJ2-2	TGTGCCAGCAGTTTAGGGACAGGGGGGAACACCGGGGAGCTGTTTTTT	CASSLGTGGNTGELFF
NA	TRBV19	14	TRBD1	TRBJ1-2	TGTGCCAGTAGTCCCGACAGGGGGACTCATGGCTACACCTTC	CASSPDRGTHGYTF
NA	TRBV5-1	15	NA	TRBJ1-1	TGCGCCAGCAGCATGACTCACGTTGGAAACACTGAAGCTTTCTTT	CASSMTHVGNTEAFF
few	TRBV18	14	NA	TRBJ2-5	TGTGCCAGCTCCGACCCGCGAGTTGGAGAGACCCAGTACTTC	CASSDPRVGETQYF
NA	TRBV6-5	16	TRBD2	TRBJ2-1	TGTGCCAGCAACCCCGGGGGGACTAGCGGCTACAATGAGCAGTTCTTC	CASNPGGTSGYNEQFF
NA	TRBV14	13	NA	TRBJ1-4	TGTGCCAGCAGCCAAGATCGCGTCAAAAAACTGTTTTTT	CASSQDRVKKLFF
few	TRBV10-2	14	NA	TRBJ1-2	TGCGCCAGCGGTGACCTATCAGCTAACTATGGCTACACCTTC	CASGDLSANYGYTF
NA	TRBV5-5	17	NA	TRBJ1-1	TGTGCCAGCAGCCCAGAGAGGGGCCGGACGGGAAACACTGAAGCTTTCTTT	CASSPERGRTGNTEAFF